This T cell receptor (beta chain) originates from a study of CD8+CD57+ T cells in acquired aplastic anemia. Study-wide background: Sorted CD4+ and CD8+ cells yielded around 3.3 ug of DNA on average.

This clonotype was seen a handful of times. What it recognizes is unknown. Whoever was chosen for sequencing had shown CD8+CD57+ cell expansion by flow cytometry. Sampling of blood occurred while the patients had still received no therapy. According to the study, genomic DNA was the template for TCR beta VDJ and CDR3 profiling. TCRdb independently ran MiXCR on the reads; one entry per CDR3 protein. Of more than 150,000 distinct CDR3 sequences listed, roughly half were seen once; the top ten hold 8% to 10%. Whole-study results and caveats: Between the patient and control groups, CD8+ Simpson's diversity did not differ significantly. A set of around 30 CD8+ CDR3 sequences was shared between patients and controls, and these sequences appeared highly expressed in patients.

The CDR3 extends over 15 amino acids. Germline V gene sequence: CDR1 SNHLY, CDR2 FYNNEI. V lost 2 bases and J lost 2, with 13 bases in between. The sequence was collected from a human donor with aplastic anemia. The sample comprised sorted CD4+, CD8+, or CD8+CD57+ T cells (not recorded which) from PBMCs. J is TRBJ2-7 and V is TRBV2; no definite D call. CDR3 nucleotide sequence: TGTGCCAGCAGTGAAAGCTGGATCATCACCTACGAGCAGTACTTC. Protein sequence: CASSESWIITYEQYF.